Listed below are T cell receptor beta chains from one sample, sequenced in a study of T cell repertoires in aging, cancer and after chemotherapy. MiXCR, applied by TCRdb to the multiplex PCR reads, yields one record per CDR3 protein. Among 13,000 or so distinct CDR3 sequences listed, roughly 32% were seen once. The sample comprised blood. These TCRs come from a human donor in good health. The donor label of this sample is uncertain. Each CDR3 is given with its conserved first and last residue. The order of the fields is D gene, J gene, V gene, clone size, CDR3 protein, CDR3 DNA. D genes are given only for firm matches. Expanded clones get a size class; other rows say once, few or many, or leave the size out.

. | TRBJ1-6 | TRBV12-3/TRBV12-4 | . | CASSLEWGDSPLHF | TGTGCCAGCAGTTTAGAATGGGGCGATTCACCCCTCCACTTT
. | TRBJ1-1 | TRBV6-5 | . | CASRNGRSEAFF | TGTGCCAGCAGAAACGGCCGGAGTGAAGCTTTCTTT
TRBD1 | TRBJ1-2 | TRBV24-1 | . | CATSDFRGQGYTF | TGTGCCACCAGTGATTTCAGGGGGCAGGGCTACACCTTC
. | TRBJ1-1 | TRBV5-1 | . | CASSLVLGTEAFF | TGCGCCAGCAGCTTGGTGTTGGGCACTGAAGCTTTCTTT
. | TRBJ2-1 | TRBV12-3/TRBV12-4 | few | CASSLGPLVAVGEQFF | TGTGCCAGCAGTTTGGGGCCACTAGTGGCGGTAGGTGAGCAGTTCTTC
TRBD1 | TRBJ1-2 | TRBV5-6 | . | CASSLEAGGAYGYTF | TGCGCCAGCAGCTTGGAGGCAGGGGGGGCATATGGCTACACCTTC
TRBD1 | TRBJ1-1 | TRBV27 | . | CASSLGQGPINTEAFF | TGTGCCAGCAGTCTGGGACAGGGTCCCATTAACACTGAAGCTTTCTTT
. | TRBJ2-1 | TRBV18 | . | CASSPGSSNEQFF | TGTGCCAGCTCACCAGGCAGTTCCAATGAGCAGTTCTTC
. | TRBJ1-4 | TRBV5-8 | . | CASSLANGFNEKLFF | TGTGCCAGCAGCTTGGCTAACGGCTTTAATGAAAAACTGTTTTTT
TRBD2 | TRBJ2-2 | TRBV10-3 | few | CASSLGWTRRGATGELFF | TGTGCCAGCAGTTTAGGGTGGACTAGGCGGGGGGCCACCGGGGAGCTGTTTTTT
TRBD2 | TRBJ2-1 | TRBV27 | . | CASSFVLAGGPGGQFF | TGTGCCAGCAGTTTCGTCCTAGCGGGGGGGCCTGGTGGGCAGTTCTTC
TRBD1 | TRBJ1-4 | TRBV5-6 | few | CASSLDWTGGDEKLFF | TGTGCCAGCAGCTTGGATTGGACAGGGGGCGATGAAAAACTGTTTTTT
. | TRBJ1-1 | TRBV7-9 | . | CASRPTGPAAEALF | TGTGCCAGCAGGCCCACAGGGCCCGCGGCTGAAGCTTTATTT
TRBD2 | TRBJ2-5 | TRBV7-2 | . | CASRTGLAGGLETQYF | TGTGCCAGCAGGACTGGACTAGCGGGGGGCCTAGAGACCCAGTACTTC
. | TRBJ2-6 | TRBV19 | medium-sized | CASSIHAVSGANVLTF | TGTGCCAGTAGTATCCATGCCGTCTCTGGGGCCAACGTCCTGACTTTC